The TCR beta chain described here comes from a study of blood T cells in healthy people across ages. The CDR3 is 13 residues long. Germline assignment: CDR1 MGHDK and CDR2 SYGVNS. V dropped 3 bases and J dropped 2 bases, with 7 bases sitting between them. A second PCR of 7 to 11 cycles used a sample-barcoded 5' primer and a J-beta primer mix. TCRdb analysed the 5' RACE reads with MiXCR anew, one entry per CDR3 protein. This table has fewer than 700,000 distinct CDR3 sequences, around two fifths appearing once. Sequences were obtained from blood. The chain joins TRBV25-1 to TRBJ1-2; TRBD1 might be the D (5 bases). The TCR comes from a man older than 75 in good health. CDR3 sequence reads: CASSDPGNYGYTF. CDR3 bases: TGTGCCAGCAGTGACCCAGGGAACTATGGCTACACCTTC.